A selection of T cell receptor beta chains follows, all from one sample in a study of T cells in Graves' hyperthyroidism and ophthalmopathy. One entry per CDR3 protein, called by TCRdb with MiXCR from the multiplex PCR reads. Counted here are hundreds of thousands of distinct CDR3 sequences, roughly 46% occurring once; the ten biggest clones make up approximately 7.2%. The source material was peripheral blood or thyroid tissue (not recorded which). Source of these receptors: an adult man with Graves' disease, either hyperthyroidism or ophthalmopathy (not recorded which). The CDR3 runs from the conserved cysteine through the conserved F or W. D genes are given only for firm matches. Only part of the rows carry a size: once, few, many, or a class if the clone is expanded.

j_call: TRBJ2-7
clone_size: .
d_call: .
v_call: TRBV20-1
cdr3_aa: CSAVAVRADEQYF
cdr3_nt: TGCAGTGCGGTAGCGGTGAGAGCGGACGAGCAGTACTTC

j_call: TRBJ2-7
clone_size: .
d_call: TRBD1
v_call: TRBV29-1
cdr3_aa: CSAEMTGHEQYF
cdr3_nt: TGCAGCGCGGAAATGACAGGGCACGAGCAGTACTTC

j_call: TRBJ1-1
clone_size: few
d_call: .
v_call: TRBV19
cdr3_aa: CASSEGSPNTEAFF
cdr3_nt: TGTGCCAGTAGTGAAGGGAGTCCGAACACTGAAGCTTTCTTT

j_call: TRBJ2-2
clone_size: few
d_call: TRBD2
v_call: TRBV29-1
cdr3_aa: CSAAGRLSDTGELFF
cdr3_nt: TGCAGCGCCGCCGGGAGGCTATCGGACACCGGGGAGCTGTTTTTT

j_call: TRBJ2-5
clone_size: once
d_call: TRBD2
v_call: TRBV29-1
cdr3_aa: CSVDTSVTETQYF
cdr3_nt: TGCAGCGTTGATACTAGCGTCACCGAGACCCAGTACTTC

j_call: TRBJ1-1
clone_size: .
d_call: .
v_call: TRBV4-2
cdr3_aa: CASSLKEGIGDTEAFF
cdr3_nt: TGTGCCAGCAGCCTGAAGGAGGGAATAGGGGACACTGAAGCTTTCTTT

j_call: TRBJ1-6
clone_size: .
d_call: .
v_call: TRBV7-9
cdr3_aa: CASSQVVSGGRNSPLHF
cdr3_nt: TGTGCCAGCAGCCAAGTGGTATCGGGGGGGCGAAATTCACCCCTCCACTTT

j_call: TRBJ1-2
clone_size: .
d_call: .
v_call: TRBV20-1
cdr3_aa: CSAGEPNYGYTF
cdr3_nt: TGCAGTGCTGGAGAGCCTAACTATGGCTACACCTTC

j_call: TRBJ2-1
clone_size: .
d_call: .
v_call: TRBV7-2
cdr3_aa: CASSLAGGVSNEQFF
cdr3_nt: TGTGCCAGCAGCTTAGCGGGTGGGGTCTCCAATGAGCAGTTCTTC

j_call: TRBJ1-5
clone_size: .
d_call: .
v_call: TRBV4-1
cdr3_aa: CASSQGREYQHF
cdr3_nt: TGCGCCAGCAGCCAAGGCAGGGAATATCAGCATTTT

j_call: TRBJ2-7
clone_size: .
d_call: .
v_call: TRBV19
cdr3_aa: CASSIGHTYEQYF
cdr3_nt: TGTGCCAGTAGTATCGGTCACACCTACGAGCAGTACTTC

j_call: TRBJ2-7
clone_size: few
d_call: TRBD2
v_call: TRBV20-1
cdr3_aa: CSAKPGLAGVYEQYF
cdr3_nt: TGCAGTGCAAAGCCGGGACTAGCGGGCGTATACGAGCAGTACTTC

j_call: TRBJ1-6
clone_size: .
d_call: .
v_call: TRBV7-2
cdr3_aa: CASSSAPNSPLHF
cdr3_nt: TGTGCCAGCAGCTCTGCCCCGAATTCACCCCTCCACTTT

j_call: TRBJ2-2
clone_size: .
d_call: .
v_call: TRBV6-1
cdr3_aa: CASSDLPDNTGELFF
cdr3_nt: TGTGCCAGCAGTGACCTCCCTGATAACACCGGGGAGCTGTTTTTT

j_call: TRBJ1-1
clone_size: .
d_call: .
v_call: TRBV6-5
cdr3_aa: CASSGADTLNTEAFF
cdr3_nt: TGTGCCAGCAGTGGCGCCGACACCCTGAACACTGAAGCTTTCTTT

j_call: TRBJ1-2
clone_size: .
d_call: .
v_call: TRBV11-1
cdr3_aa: CASSLTAGNGYTF
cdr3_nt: TGTGCCAGCAGCTTAACGGCGGGGAATGGCTACACCTTC

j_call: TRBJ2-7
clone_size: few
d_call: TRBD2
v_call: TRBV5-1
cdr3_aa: CASSSTGTNAHEQYF
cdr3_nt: TGTGCCAGCAGCTCAACCGGGACTAACGCCCACGAGCAGTACTTC